Below are 23 T cell receptor beta chains sequenced from a single sample in a study of T cell responses to AZD1222 COVID-19 vaccine. Using immunoSEQ multiplex PCR, the repertoire was profiled, and TCRdb retains in-frame clones only, with some absent. The table records about 120,000 clones, 85% to 95% of them present only once. Sequencing used peripheral blood, obtained 28 days after the second AZD1222 dose. The receptors stem from an adult who received the AZD1222 COVID-19 vaccine.

The chain employs TRBV20-1 and TRBJ2-3; no definite D call. Trimming took 3 bases from V and 3 from J, leaving 4 bases between them. CDR1 DFQATT and CDR2 SNEGSKA come from the germline V gene (reference sequence). The CDR3 runs to 11 residues. The CDR3 DNA follows: TGCAGTGCTAGCCCGACAGATACGCAGTATTTT. As protein: CSASPTDTQYF.

As DNA, the CDR3 is TGTGCCAGCAGCGCGGAGGGGGCAGGGGCAACTAATGAAAAACTGTTTTTT. This gives the protein CASSAEGAGATNEKLFF. The gene calls are TRBV9 and TRBJ1-4; 7 nucleotides align to TRBD1. This CDR3 is 17 amino acids long. From germline, CDR1 is SGDLS and CDR2 YYNGEE. Unmatched junction bases numbered 8, after V lost 3 bases and J lost 0 bases.

This chain uses TRBV7-3 with TRBJ2-6; D gene unclear. Germline-derived CDR1 and CDR2 are SGHTA and FQGTGA. V was clipped by 6 bases and J by 4 bases, with 13 bases between them. There are 15 residues in the CDR3. CDR3 in amino acids: CASSSGWAGANVLTF. The CDR3 DNA is TGTGCCAGCAGTTCCGGTTGGGCCGGGGCCAACGTCCTGACTTTC. The complete variable domain, with remaining parts taken from reference TRBV7-3 and TRBJ2-6, reads GAGVSQTPSNKVTEKGKYVELRCDPISGHTALYWYRQSLGQGPEFLIYFQGTGAADDSGLPNDRFFAVRPEGSVSTLKIQRTERGDSAVYLCASSSGWAGANVLTFGAGSRLTVL.

The V call is TRBV5-4, the J call TRBJ2-3, with D unclear. From germline, CDR1 is SGHNT and CDR2 YYREEE (reference sequence). The CDR3 contains 14 residues. V lost 1 base and J lost 2, with 8 bases in between. Here the CDR3 reads CASSLTANTDTQYF. The CDR3 nucleotides read TGTGCCAGCAGCTTGACGGCTAACACAGATACGCAGTATTTT.

This clone was detected once. This sequence joins TRBV9 and TRBJ1-2, with 8 positions matching TRBD1. V shed 3 bases, J shed 8 bases, and the junction held 9 bases outside the gene matches. Germline V gene sequence: CDR1 SGDLS, CDR2 YYNGEE. The CDR3 length is 14 residues. The CDR3 nucleotides are TGTGCCAGCAGCGCGCCACCCGACAGGGGCGGCTACACCTTC. Translating gives CASSAPPDRGGYTF.

J is TRBJ2-7 and V is TRBV7-2, with TRBD1 identical over 9 bases. Trimming at V came to 4 bases and at J to 2 bases, leaving 6 bases not matched to a gene. Looked up from germline, CDR1 is SGHTA and CDR2 is FQGNSA. The CDR3 has 15 residues. The chain's CDR3 is CASSYGTGKAYEQYF. CDR3 coding DNA: TGTGCCAGCAGCTACGGGACAGGGAAAGCCTACGAGCAGTACTTC.

This clone has just one count. The V gene is TRBV6-4, the J gene TRBJ2-7; D unclear. CDR1 and CDR2 (germline): MRHNA, SNTAGT. V was trimmed by 3 bases and J by 3 bases, leaving 21 bases between them. This CDR3 spans 17 amino acids. The chain's CDR3 is CASSEAGRSASDYEQYF. CDR3 sequence (DNA): TGTGCCAGCAGTGAGGCCGGGCGGAGCGCGAGTGACTACGAGCAGTACTTC.

The rearrangement links TRBV30 to TRBJ1-6, with TRBD1 as a possible D gene (5 bases). V gave up 7 bases and J gave up 14 bases, with 21 bases separating them. Germline CDR1 GTSNPN, CDR2 SVGIG (reference sequence). This CDR3 contains 13 residues. The CDR3 region is CAYSGPPLFTLHF. The CDR3 DNA reads as TGTGCCTATTCGGGACCCCCGCTCTTCACCCTCCACTTT.

The rearrangement links TRBV9 to TRBJ1-5, with no clear D. The CDR3 loop spans 17 amino acids. V was trimmed by 4 bases and J by 3 bases, leaving 20 bases between them. Germline V CDR1 and CDR2: SGDLS, YYNGEE. The CDR3 loop reads CASSPMLLWIINQPQHF. CDR3 DNA: TGTGCCAGCAGCCCCATGCTTTTGTGGATCATCAATCAGCCCCAGCATTTT. Using reference TRBV9 and TRBJ1-5 for the parts outside the CDR3, the full variable domain is DSGVTQTPKHLITATGQRVTLRCSPRSGDLSVYWYQQSLDQGLQFLIQYYNGEERAKGNILERFSAQQFPDLHSELNLSSLELGDSALYFCASSPMLLWIINQPQHFGDGTRLSIL.

This chain links TRBV11-2 with TRBJ2-7, with D possibly being TRBD1 (6 bases). The CDR3 length is 15 residues. Trimming shortened V by 0 bases and J by 0 bases, and 9 bases separated the two germline ends. Germline assignment: CDR1 SGHAT and CDR2 FQNNGV. CDR3 residues: CASSLEMTGSYEQYF. The CDR3 nucleotides read TGTGCCAGCAGCTTAGAGATGACAGGCTCCTACGAGCAGTACTTC.

This chain links TRBV6-5 with TRBJ2-1, with no clear D. From germline, CDR1 is MNHEY and CDR2 SVGAGI. The CDR3 contains 13 residues. Trimming cost V 8 bases and J 1 base, with 9 bases left between them. CDR3 protein: CASGEDSYNEQFF. Written as DNA, the CDR3 is TGTGCCAGCGGCGAGGATTCCTACAATGAGCAGTTCTTC.

V gene TRBV9 combines with J gene TRBJ2-2, with D perhaps TRBD1 (6 bases). The CDR3 covers 14 residues. Germline V gene lookup returns CDR1 SGDLS and CDR2 YYNGEE. V was pared by 3 bases and J by 4 bases, with 10 bases between. The chain's CDR3 is CASSAGQPTGELFF. DNA of the CDR3: TGTGCCAGCAGCGCCGGACAGCCCACCGGGGAGCTGTTTTTT.

This chain uses TRBV9 with TRBJ1-2; the match to TRBD1 covers 8 bases. The junction had 6 bases not matched to a gene; V was cut back by 6 bases and J by 8 bases. The germline CDR1 and CDR2 sequences are SGDLS and YYNGEE. This CDR3 is 12 amino acids long. CDR3 nucleotide sequence: TGTGCCAGCATTGACAGGGGAGGAGGCTACACCTTC. Its protein is CASIDRGGGYTF.

The chain couples TRBV28 to TRBJ2-6, with D possibly matching TRBD2 (6 bases). Deletions cut 0 bases from V and 0 bases from J, with 9 bases between. Germline V gives CDR1 MDHEN, CDR2 SYDVKM. The CDR3 has 17 residues. The CDR3 DNA sequence: TGTGCCAGCAGTTTATGGGCTAGCGCCTCTGGGGCCAACGTCCTGACTTTC. Amino acids: CASSLWASASGANVLTF.

The chain couples TRBV28 to TRBJ2-1; 10 nucleotides align to TRBD1. J gave up 6 bases and V 6 bases, and 8 bases lay outside the gene matches. Looked up from germline, CDR1 is MDHEN and CDR2 is SYDVKM. The CDR3 is 15 residues long. In nucleotides, the CDR3 is TGTGCCAGCAGAACTGGACAGGGGGGAGGCAATGAGCAGTTCTTC. Translated, it gives CASRTGQGGGNEQFF.

The V gene is TRBV21-1, the J gene TRBJ2-1; the table gives TRBD2 as D, unverified against the DNA. TRBV21-1 is given as a pseudogene. The CDR3 has 17 amino acids. CDR3 coding DNA: TGTGCCAGCAGCAGTCTAGTTTCTAGCGGGAGCTTCAATGAGCAGTTCTTC. It codes for CASSSLVSSGSFNEQFF.

The chain joins TRBV15 to TRBJ2-1; 7 positions agree with TRBD1. Germline V CDR1 and CDR2: LNHNV, YYDKDF (reference sequence). The CDR3 has 14 residues. J gave up 8 bases and V 1 base, and 5 bases lay outside the gene matches. The CDR3 spells CATSRGGTADEQFF. DNA for the CDR3: TGTGCCACCAGCAGAGGGGGGACAGCGGATGAGCAGTTCTTC. Full variable domain (outside the CDR3, taken from reference TRBV15 and TRBJ2-1): DAMVIQNPRYQVTQFGKPVTLSCSQTLNHNVMYWYQQKSSQAPKLLFHYYDKDFNNEADTPDNFQSRRPNTSFCFLDIRSPGLGDTAMYLCATSRGGTADEQFFGPGTRLTVL.

V and J are TRBV28 and TRBJ2-7, with unresolved D. CDR1 is MDHEN, CDR2 SYDVKM, per germline. Trimming pared 3 bases from V and 0 bases from J, leaving 3 bases between. CDR3 size: 12 residues. This CDR3 reads CASSFSSYEQYF. The CDR3 bases are TGTGCCAGCAGTTTCTCCTCCTACGAGCAGTACTTC.

CDR3 loop: CASSQGDPGEQFF. The CDR3 DNA reads TGCGCCAGCAGCCAAGGGGACCCAGGGGAGCAGTTCTTC. This chain uses TRBV4-1 with TRBJ2-1, with D tentatively TRBD1 or TRBD2 (5 bases each). The germline V gene has CDR1 MGHRA and CDR2 YSYEKL. This CDR3 has 13 residues. V was cut by 1 base and J by 10 bases, with 11 bases left in between.

This clone was seen just once. V gene TRBV6-1 combines with J gene TRBJ2-1; 8 bases are a match to TRBD2. This CDR3 contains 16 residues. V gave up 3 bases and J gave up 2 bases; unmatched junction bases: 6. The germline gives CDR1 MNHNS, CDR2 SASEGT. The CDR3 bases are TGTGCCAGCAGTGACGGGAGGGCAGCGCCCTACAATGAGCAGTTCTTC. This gives the protein CASSDGRAAPYNEQFF.

The chain links TRBV12-3 or TRBV12-4 to TRBJ1-1, with D perhaps TRBD1 (5 bases). The germline V and J ends were trimmed by 6 bases and 10 bases, with 12 bases remaining between them. CDR3 length equals 11 residues. In DNA form, the CDR3 reads TGTGCCAGCAGCCAGGGTGCTGGAGCTTTCTTT. It specifies CASSQGAGAFF.

With respect to this clone: The junction departs from germline at one end; a sequencing error may be responsible. This chain links TRBV19 with TRBJ1-2; TRBD1 agrees at 8 bases. Germline V CDR1 and CDR2: LNHDA, SQIVND (reference sequence). CDR3 length: 14 amino acids. Here the CDR3 DNA reads TGTGCCAGTAGTACGACAGGGGCCAACTTTGGCTACACCTTC. Protein: CASSTTGANFGYTF.

This chain links TRBV6-2 or TRBV6-3 with TRBJ2-6; tentative D call: TRBD1 (6 bases). The CDR3 consists of 15 residues. V lost 6 bases to trimming and J lost 1 base, with 10 bases between them. Germline assignment: CDR1 MNHEY and CDR2 SVGEGT. The CDR3 loop reads CASSQDSSGANVLTF. CDR3 bases: TGTGCCAGCAGCCAGGACAGTTCTGGGGCCAACGTCCTGACTTTC.